This is a list of T cell receptor beta chains from one sample in a study of post-analysis software for immune sequencing data. Each CDR3 protein is one row after TCRdb ran MiXCR on the PCR reads. The sample lists 750,000 to 950,000 distinct CDR3 sequences; roughly 58% were seen once. Sequencing used blood. These receptors came from a girl aged 5-17 years with multiple sclerosis. Both conserved end residues are part of each CDR3. Fields, in order: V gene, J gene, D gene, clone size, CDR3 DNA, CDR3 protein. A D gene is named only where the DNA matches it firmly. Expanded clones are given a class, and other clones once, few, many or no size at all.

TRBV5-4	TRBJ2-1	.	few	TGTGCCAGCAGCCCCTCCGCGGAGACCCAGTTCTTC	CASSPSAETQFF
TRBV12-3/TRBV12-4	TRBJ2-2	.	.	TGTGCCAGCAGTTTAGCGAAGGGTAACACCGGGGAGCTGTTTTTT	CASSLAKGNTGELFF
TRBV10-3	TRBJ2-4	TRBD1	.	TGTGCCTCAAGGGGGACAGGGCGGCAAAACATTCAGTACTTC	CASRGTGRQNIQYF
TRBV27	TRBJ2-3	.	.	TGTGCCAGCAGTTTATCGTACAACCTCTTCACAGATACGCAGTATTTT	CASSLSYNLFTDTQYF
TRBV12-5	TRBJ1-5	.	few	TGTGCTAGTGGTTTGGCTGTAGACTCTAGCAATCAGCCCCAGCATTTT	CASGLAVDSSNQPQHF
TRBV29-1	TRBJ2-4	.	.	TGCAGCGTTGAAGGGTTACTAGCCAAAAACATTCAGTACTTC	CSVEGLLAKNIQYF
TRBV20-1	TRBJ2-1	TRBD2	.	TGCAGTGCTAAGCTACTAGCGGGGGGTCATTACAATGAGCAGTTCTTC	CSAKLLAGGHYNEQFF
TRBV5-5	TRBJ2-3	TRBD1	.	TGTGCCAGCAGCTTGGGGGGACAGGGTTCAGATACGCAGTATTTT	CASSLGGQGSDTQYF
TRBV7-9	TRBJ1-4	TRBD1	few	TGTGCCAGCAGCCCCGGGACAGTAAATGAAAAACTGTTTTTT	CASSPGTVNEKLFF
TRBV20-1	TRBJ1-2	TRBD1	once	TGCAGTGCTCCGACAGGGCACTATGGCTACACCTTC	CSAPTGHYGYTF
TRBV6-4	TRBJ2-1	.	.	TGTGCCAGCAGCCCCATTCAGGGCCAGAATGAGCAGTTCTTC	CASSPIQGQNEQFF
TRBV28	TRBJ1-1	.	.	TGTGCCGGCAGTTTACCGACCTTGAACACTGAAGCTTTCTTT	CAGSLPTLNTEAFF
TRBV6-1	TRBJ2-5	.	.	TGTGCCAGCAGTGAAACAGCGGACGTTAAGAGGACCCAGTACTTC	CASSETADVKRTQYF
TRBV12-3/TRBV12-4	TRBJ2-7	TRBD1	.	TGTGCCAGCACCCAAAGGACAGGACTCTACGAGCAGTACTTC	CASTQRTGLYEQYF
TRBV5-1	TRBJ1-2	.	.	TGCGCCAGCAGCCCCCGACAGAAGGGCTATGGCTACACCTTC	CASSPRQKGYGYTF
TRBV10-3	TRBJ2-3	.	.	TGTGCCATCAGTGAGACCGGGAGCACAGATACGCAGTATTTT	CAISETGSTDTQYF
TRBV7-8	TRBJ2-3	TRBD2	.	TGTGCCAGCAGCGATAGCGGGGGGGCCAGATCAGATACGCAGTATTTT	CASSDSGGARSDTQYF
TRBV7-8	TRBJ1-5	TRBD1	.	TGTGCCAGCACGGGACAGCTAAATCAGCCCCAGCATTTT	CASTGQLNQPQHF
TRBV25-1	TRBJ1-1	.	.	TGTGCCAGCTCCACAGGGATGAACACTGAAGCTTTCTTT	CASSTGMNTEAFF
TRBV10-3	TRBJ2-7	TRBD1	.	TGTGCCATCAGGGGGGATGGGACAGTCTCCTACGAGCAGTACTTC	CAIRGDGTVSYEQYF
TRBV9	TRBJ2-3	.	.	TGTGCCAGCAGCGTAGAAAACTCCCTAGCGCCCAGCACAGATACGCAGTATTTT	CASSVENSLAPSTDTQYF
TRBV9	TRBJ2-6	.	few	TGTGCCAGCAGCACCCCCAAGACAGCCAAGTCTGGGGCCAACGTCCTGACTTTC	CASSTPKTAKSGANVLTF
TRBV29-1	TRBJ2-7	TRBD2	once	TGCAGCGTTGAGGAGACTAGCGGCAACTACGAGCAGTACTTC	CSVEETSGNYEQYF
TRBV5-1	TRBJ2-1	TRBD1	.	TGCGCCAGCAGCGTGGACAGGGTTTCCCCTGAAGCTTTCTTC	CASSVDRVSPEAFF
TRBV29-1	TRBJ2-1	TRBD2	few	TGCAGCACATATTTCCCGGGACTAGCGGGAGGGCCCGGGTACAATGAGCAGTTCTTC	CSTYFPGLAGGPGYNEQFF
TRBV29-1	TRBJ2-2	.	.	TGCAGCGTCCGGTTTGCGAACACCGGGGAGCTGTTTTTT	CSVRFANTGELFF
TRBV27	TRBJ1-6	.	.	TGTGCCAGCAGTTCTAGCTCCTATAATTCACTCCTCCACTTT	CASSSSSYNSLLHF
TRBV3-1	TRBJ2-7	.	.	TGTGCCAGCAGCCGCCGTTCGAGAGATGACGAGCAGTACTTC	CASSRRSRDDEQYF
TRBV25-1	TRBJ2-5	.	.	TGTGCCAGCAGTTCCGGGACAGGCCGATGGGGGGGAGAGCAGTACTTC	CASSSGTGRWGGEQYF
TRBV12-3/TRBV12-4	TRBJ2-3	.	once	TGTGCCAGCAGTTACCGATTTTTCTCTAGCACAGATACGCAGTATTTT	CASSYRFFSSTDTQYF
TRBV29-1	TRBJ1-1	.	few	TGCAGCGTAGGTATTGCGGTGAACACTGAAGCTTTCTTT	CSVGIAVNTEAFF
TRBV20-1	TRBJ2-5	TRBD2	.	TGCAGTGCTAGAGATTATCTGGCCGTAGGTAGCGGGGGTGAGGAGACCCAGTACTTC	CSARDYLAVGSGGEETQYF
TRBV6-6	TRBJ1-1	TRBD1	few	TGTGCCAGCAGACCAGGGGGTGCGAACACTGAAGCTTTCTTT	CASRPGGANTEAFF
TRBV2	TRBJ1-1	.	.	TGTGCCAGCAGGGGACGGCTCTTAGCTTTCTTT	CASRGRLLAFF
TRBV5-1	TRBJ2-5	TRBD1	.	TGCGCCAGCAGCTCCGGACAGGGGGTGGCAGAGACCCAGTACTTC	CASSSGQGVAETQYF
TRBV11-3	TRBJ2-7	.	.	TGTGCCAGCAGCTTAGAAGTCGGGGGCCAATACGAGCAGTACTTC	CASSLEVGGQYEQYF
TRBV27	TRBJ2-5	.	.	TGTGCCAGCAGCCCACTAGGGCGGGTCGTAGAGACCCAGTACTTC	CASSPLGRVVETQYF
TRBV5-6	TRBJ1-1	TRBD1	.	TGTGCCAGCAGCTCCGGGACAGGGCAAGCTTTCTTT	CASSSGTGQAFF
TRBV5-1	TRBJ2-1	.	.	TGCGCCAGCAGCTCCCTGGAGGGCCTCAATGAGCAGTTCTTC	CASSSLEGLNEQFF
TRBV7-9	TRBJ1-2	.	.	TGTGCCAGCAGCTTAGCGGCGGGAAATGGCTACACCTTC	CASSLAAGNGYTF
TRBV5-1	TRBJ2-5	TRBD2	.	TGCGCCAGCGGCTTGGATGTGGCGGGGGGTGCCCAGTACTTC	CASGLDVAGGAQYF
TRBV12-3/TRBV12-4	TRBJ2-7	.	.	TGTGCCAGCAGTCAGGGACGGTCGAGCTCCTACGAGCAGTACTTC	CASSQGRSSSYEQYF
TRBV5-4	TRBJ2-3	TRBD2	.	TGTGCCAGCAGACTAGCGGGGGGGATTAGCACAGATACGCAGTATTTT	CASRLAGGISTDTQYF
TRBV20-1	TRBJ2-1	.	.	TGCAGTGCTAGGGGGAACATGTTCTCCTACAATGAGCAGTTCTTC	CSARGNMFSYNEQFF
TRBV7-6	TRBJ2-3	.	few	TGTGCCAGCAGCTTAGCGGGGGCTAACACAGATACGCAGTATTTT	CASSLAGANTDTQYF
TRBV5-5	TRBJ2-7	TRBD2	few	TGTGCCAGCAGCTTCCTGGCGGGAGGCTACGAGCAGTACTTC	CASSFLAGGYEQYF
TRBV20-1	TRBJ2-1	TRBD2	many	TGCAGTGCTACCGGACTAGAGAGTCCCAATGAGCAGTTCTTC	CSATGLESPNEQFF
TRBV5-5	TRBJ2-7	.	.	TGTGCCAGCATCGTGGACAGTTCCTATTACGAGCAGTACTTC	CASIVDSSYYEQYF
TRBV20-1	TRBJ2-1	.	few	TGCAGTGTTGTGGGATACAATGAGCAGTTCTTC	CSVVGYNEQFF
TRBV14	TRBJ1-1	.	.	TGTGCCAGCAGCCCATTAACGCCGTCCACTGAAGCTTTCTTT	CASSPLTPSTEAFF
TRBV3-1	TRBJ2-7	.	.	TGTGCCAGCAGCCAAGGCGCTAGCGCTGACTACGAGCAGTACTTC	CASSQGASADYEQYF
TRBV29-1	TRBJ1-2	.	few	TGCAGCGTTGAGTCCAGGAACTATGGCTACACCTTC	CSVESRNYGYTF
TRBV20-1	TRBJ2-5	.	.	TGCAGTGCCCCAGGGGGGTCACAAGAGACCCAGTACTTC	CSAPGGSQETQYF
TRBV5-4	TRBJ2-1	.	.	TGTGCCAGCAGCTTGGAACGGATGTACAATGAGCAGTTCTTC	CASSLERMYNEQFF
TRBV29-1	TRBJ1-2	.	few	TGCAGCGTCGGGATGCAGGATTATGGCTACACCTTC	CSVGMQDYGYTF